What follows are 4 T cell receptor beta chains derived from one specimen sequenced in a study of T cell responses to AZD1222 COVID-19 vaccine. Libraries were prepared by immunoSEQ multiplex PCR; TCRdb keeps only in-frame clonotypes and omits some of them. Of 100,000 to 150,000 clones listed, roughly 91% were seen once; the top ten hold approximately 1.2%. The sequencing here drew on peripheral blood, taken on day 0 of AZD1222 vaccination. These TCRs come from an adult in good health.

This clone is a singleton in its sample. This chain joins TRBV9 and TRBJ2-2; 7 nucleotides align to TRBD1. V lost 1 base, J lost 6 bases, and 3 bases stayed unmatched. Per germline, CDR1 SGDLS and CDR2 YYNGEE. CDR3 size: 14 residues. The CDR3 bases are TGTGCCAGCAGCGTACGCAGGGGGTCCGGGGAGCTGTTTTTT. This gives the protein CASSVRRGSGELFF.

The gene calls are TRBV6-1 and TRBJ2-3; D remains ambiguous. Germline V lookup: CDR1 MNHNS, CDR2 SASEGT. Deletions cut 2 bases from V and 4 bases from J, with 10 bases between. The length of the CDR3 is 14 residues. The CDR3 DNA reads as TGTGCCAGCAGTGAAAAGACGCGCGCAGATACGCAGTATTTT. Its protein is CASSEKTRADTQYF.

As concerns this clone: One junction end does not reproduce the germline sequence, and a read error may be involved. The V and J genes are TRBV5-6 and TRBJ1-2; the D gene is possibly TRBD1 (6 bases). The CDR3 spans 12 residues. Germline CDR1 is SGHDT and CDR2 is YYEEEE. CDR3 loop: CASSSLTGLKIF. CDR3 nucleotide sequence: TGTGCCAGCAGTTCCCTGACAGGTTTGAAAATCTTC. The full variable domain, rest sourced from reference TRBV5-6 and TRBJ1-2, is DAGVTQSPTHLIKTRGQQVTLRCSPKSGHDTVSWYQQALGQGPQFIFQYYEEEERQRGNFPDRFSGHQFPNYSSELNVNALLLGDSALYLCASSSLTGLKIFGSGTRLTVV.

The gene calls are TRBV2 and TRBJ2-1; TRBD2 matches 11 bases. In germline, CDR1 is SNHLY, CDR2 FYNNEI. This CDR3 is 14 amino acids long. The trim removed 6 bases at V and 6 bases at J, leaving 4 bases unmatched. The CDR3 nucleotides are TGTGCCAGCAGCACCGGGACTAGCGGCAATGAGCAGTTCTTC. This gives the protein CASSTGTSGNEQFF.